A single sample gave rise to the 10 T cell receptor beta chains below, sequenced in a study of multiple sclerosis patients with progressive multifocal leukoencephalopathy. Assay: immunoSEQ multiplex PCR; the TCRdb copy retains only in-frame clones and omits some. The repertoire consists of 25,000 to 30,000 clones, with roughly 89% occurring once and the leading ten covering about 1.3%. Time point described: roughly 13 months of natalizumab therapy. The specimen comprised PBMCs, sampled from a patient treated with natalizumab. The source is a human donor with multiple sclerosis.

The chain is built from TRBV7-6 and TRBJ2-7; D not resolved. V lost 2 bases and J 3 bases, leaving 8 bases between the germline ends. Germline loops: CDR1 SGHVS, CDR2 FNYEAQ. CDR3 size: 13 residues. The chain's CDR3 is CASSLNPDYEQYF. CDR3 coding DNA: TGTGCCAGCAGCTTAAATCCAGACTACGAGCAGTACTTC. Drawing the rest from reference TRBV7-6 and TRBJ2-7, the complete variable domain is GAGVSQSPRYKVTKRGQDVALRCDPISGHVSLYWYRQALGQGPEFLTYFNYEAQQDKSGLPNDRFSAERPEGSISTLTIQRTEQRDSAMYRCASSLNPDYEQYFGPGTRLTVT.

The CDR3: CASSQDGGRNTGELFF. The DNA of the CDR3 is TGTGCCAGCAGCCAAGATGGGGGACGGAACACCGGGGAGCTGTTTTTT. The chain has TRBV4-2 and TRBJ2-2; D is possibly TRBD1 or TRBD2 (5 bases each). Trimming cost V 0 bases and J 1 base, with 9 bases left between them. In germline, CDR1 is LGHNA, CDR2 YNFKEQ. This CDR3 has 16 residues.

V usage is TRBV27 and J usage is TRBJ2-3, with 10 positions matching TRBD1. Trimming at V came to 6 bases and at J to 6 bases, leaving 6 bases not matched to a gene. CDR1 and CDR2 (germline): MNHEY, SMNVEV (reference sequence). The CDR3 loop spans 14 amino acids. The CDR3 region has the DNA TGTGCCAGCAGGCCGGGACAGGGGTACGATACGCAGTATTTT. Translating it yields CASRPGQGYDTQYF.

The chain has TRBV10-1 and TRBJ1-2; possible D gene TRBD1, 5 bases. CDR3 length: 12 amino acids. The V gene's germline CDR1 is WNHNN and CDR2 SYGVQD (reference sequence). V lost 6 bases and J 14 bases, leaving 19 bases between the germline ends. CDR3 region: CASRRDSPLRTF. In DNA form, the CDR3 reads TGCGCCAGCAGGCGGGACTCCCCTCTGAGGACCTTC.

This chain connects TRBV4-3 to TRBJ2-5; perhaps D is TRBD1 or TRBD2 (6 bases each). CDR1 and CDR2 (germline): LGHNA, YSLEER. V lost 1 base to trimming and J lost 1 base, with 25 bases between them. This CDR3 has 20 amino acids. The CDR3 reads CASSQGPYLGGHGTQETQYF. In DNA, the CDR3 is TGCGCCAGCAGCCAAGGGCCCTACTTAGGGGGGCACGGAACCCAAGAGACCCAGTACTTC.

In its sample, this clone was seen once. The chain joins TRBV6-6 to TRBJ1-6; TRBD1 matches at 9 bases. Germline lookup yields CDR1 MNHNY and CDR2 SVGAGI (reference sequence). This CDR3 region has 16 residues. Trimming took 5 bases from V and 10 from J; bases not matched to a gene: 12. In DNA form, the CDR3 reads TGTGCCAGCAGTCAGCTGGACAGGGGAGGGTACTCACCCCTCCACTTT. It yields the protein CASSQLDRGGYSPLHF.

The CDR3 loop is CATSLGGYGGYTF. The CDR3 DNA is TGTGCCACCTCCCTTGGAGGGTACGGCGGCTACACCTTC. This chain uses TRBV6-5 with TRBJ1-2; D is undetermined. The CDR3 extends over 13 amino acids. Trimming left V 10 bases short and J 8 bases short, with 20 bases between. Germline V gene lookup returns CDR1 MNHEY and CDR2 SVGAGI.

The chain links TRBV29-1 to TRBJ1-2, with TRBD1 as a possible D gene (6 bases). This CDR3 is 12 amino acids long. The V end lost 7 bases, the J end lost 1 base, and 10 bases lay between the germline ends. Germline CDR1 is SQVTM and CDR2 is ANQGSEA. The CDR3 sequence: CSATRGNYGYTF. The CDR3 DNA follows: TGCAGCGCTACCAGGGGTAACTATGGCTACACCTTC.

This clone was seen only a few times. The chain has TRBV7-9 and TRBJ1-1, with TRBD1 identical over 8 bases. The CDR3 has 13 amino acids. Germline-derived CDR1 and CDR2 are SEHNR and FQNEAQ (reference sequence). V shed 5 bases, J shed 3 bases, and the junction held 2 bases outside the gene matches. The CDR3: CASSPGGYTEAFF. CDR3 nucleotides: TGTGCCAGCAGCCCAGGGGGCTACACTGAAGCTTTCTTT.

The genes are TRBV2 and TRBJ1-4; 7 positions agree with TRBD1. V was pared by 5 bases and J by 7 bases, with 7 bases of the junction left unmatched. This CDR3 has 14 residues. Germline CDR1 is SNHLY and CDR2 is FYNNEI. The CDR3 loop is CASSQDRVGEKLFF. The CDR3 nucleotides are TGTGCCAGCAGTCAAGACAGGGTGGGTGAAAAACTGTTTTTT.